The rows below give T cell receptor beta chains drawn from one sample of a study of cytomegalovirus exposure and HLA in healthy donors. Libraries were prepared by immunoSEQ multiplex PCR; TCRdb keeps only in-frame clonotypes and omits some of them. The repertoire consists of under 55,000 clones, with around 66% occurring once and the leading ten covering under 3%. The material sequenced was PBMCs. These receptors were collected from a man between 18 and 29 years old in good health and CMV-seronegative. Both conserved end residues are part of each CDR3. The D gene is left open where the match is weak. Expanded clones get a size class; other rows say once, few or many, or leave the size out.

j_call clone_size v_call d_call cdr3_aa cdr3_nt
TRBJ2-1 - TRBV27 TRBD2 CASGPSGIYNEQFF TGTGCCAGCGGCCCTAGCGGGATATACAATGAGCAGTTCTTC
TRBJ1-4 - TRBV6-5 - CASSYETGGNEKLFF TGTGCCAGCAGTTATGAGACGGGGGGTAATGAAAAACTGTTTTTT
TRBJ1-2 - TRBV29-1 - CSVEGTEAQSYGYTF TGCAGCGTTGAAGGGACAGAAGCTCAATCCTATGGCTACACCTTC
TRBJ2-7 - TRBV6-5 - CASSYSRGSSYEQYF TGTGCCAGCAGTTACTCGAGGGGGAGCTCCTACGAGCAGTACTTC
TRBJ2-6 few TRBV29-1 TRBD1 CSVEDRAGANVLTF TGCAGCGTTGAGGACAGGGCTGGGGCCAACGTCCTGACTTTC
TRBJ2-5 - TRBV6-1 - CASKRWRAWETQYF TGTGCCAGCAAGAGGTGGAGGGCTTGGGAGACCCAGTACTTC
TRBJ1-5 - TRBV28 TRBD1 CASSGTGGGQPQHF TGTGCCAGCAGCGGGACAGGGGGCGGTCAGCCCCAGCATTTT
TRBJ2-7 few TRBV13 TRBD2 CASSEGTSSEQYF TGTGCCAGCAGCGAAGGGACTAGTAGCGAGCAGTACTTC
TRBJ2-7 - TRBV6-1 TRBD2 CASAGGVESSEQYF TGTGCCAGCGCGGGGGGGGTAGAATCCAGCGAGCAGTACTTC
TRBJ2-5 - TRBV2 TRBD2 CASSVSGGRAGETQYF TGTGCCAGCAGTGTCTCGGGCGGGAGGGCCGGAGAGACCCAGTACTTC
TRBJ1-4 - TRBV5-1 TRBD1 CASRGGGTATNEKLFF TGCGCCAGCAGGGGAGGAGGGACAGCAACTAATGAAAAACTGTTTTTT
TRBJ2-7 - TRBV7-8 - CASSLGTGVHEQYF TGTGCCAGCAGCTTAGGTACGGGAGTACACGAGCAGTACTTC
TRBJ2-1 once TRBV19 - CASSIRVGGNEQFF TGTGCCAGCAGTATCAGGGTTGGTGGCAATGAGCAGTTCTTC
TRBJ1-5 - TRBV7-2 TRBD1 CASSLRGESQPQHF TGTGCCAGCAGCCTCAGGGGGGAGAGTCAGCCCCAGCATTTT
TRBJ1-1 - TRBV14 - CASSQVRGPPAEAFF TGTGCCAGCAGCCAAGTTAGGGGCCCCCCGGCCGAAGCTTTCTTT
TRBJ2-2 - TRBV7-2 TRBD1 CASSTRDRARTGELFF TGTGCCAGCAGCACCAGGGACAGAGCCCGCACCGGGGAGCTGTTTTTT
TRBJ1-2 - TRBV6-6 - CASSLQGDGYTF TGTGCCAGCAGTTTACAGGGTGATGGCTACACCTTC
TRBJ1-1 - TRBV30 - CAWGLYRENTEAFF TGTGCCTGGGGACTTTACAGGGAGAACACTGAAGCTTTCTTT
TRBJ2-1 - TRBV7-9 TRBD2 CASSLLAGGKDEQFF TGTGCCAGCAGCCTACTAGCGGGAGGGAAGGATGAGCAGTTCTTC
TRBJ2-3 few TRBV15 - CATSRDPLYTDTQYF TGTGCCACCAGCAGAGATCCCCTTTACACAGATACGCAGTATTTT
TRBJ2-1 - TRBV30 - CAWSLGHLSYNEQFF TGTGCCTGGAGTCTGGGACACCTCTCCTACAATGAGCAGTTCTTC
TRBJ2-5 - TRBV7-6 - CASLREETQYF TGTGCCAGCCTCAGGGAAGAGACCCAGTACTTC
TRBJ2-3 - TRBV28 TRBD2 CASRPSGRPTDTQYF TGTGCCAGCAGACCTAGCGGGAGGCCCACAGATACGCAGTATTTT
TRBJ2-7 few TRBV29-1 - CSASGVSYEQYF TGCAGCGCCTCAGGGGTCTCCTACGAGCAGTACTTC
TRBJ1-3 - TRBV9 - CASRADSNSGNTIYF TGTGCCAGCAGAGCCGACAGTAACTCTGGAAACACCATATATTTT
TRBJ1-5 - TRBV5-1 TRBD1 CASSPDGTGGLGNQPQHF TGCGCCAGCAGCCCGGACGGGACAGGGGGGCTAGGCAATCAGCCCCAGCATTTT
TRBJ2-1 - TRBV29-1 - CSVSTGRNEQFF TGCAGCGTTTCGACAGGTAGGAATGAGCAGTTCTTC
TRBJ1-5 - TRBV4-3 TRBD1 CASSQGQAGGNQPQHF TGCGCCAGCAGCCAGGGACAGGCGGGGGGCAATCAGCCCCAGCATTTT
TRBJ2-7 - TRBV5-1 - CASSRSGQDYEQYF TGCGCCAGCAGCCGTAGCGGTCAGGATTACGAGCAGTACTTT
TRBJ1-2 - TRBV28 - CASRPREYGYTF TGTGCCAGCAGACCCCGAGAATATGGCTACACCTTC
TRBJ2-7 - TRBV6-5 - CASREGGSYEQYF TGTGCCAGCAGGGAGGGAGGCTCCTACGAGCAGTACTTC
TRBJ2-1 - TRBV6-5 TRBD1 CASFGRTGGNEQFF TGTGCCAGCTTCGGGAGGACAGGGGGTAATGAGCAGTTCTTC
TRBJ1-1 few TRBV30 - CAWRRVSLSEAFF TGTGCCTGGAGGAGGGTGTCCCTAAGTGAAGCTTTCTTT
TRBJ1-6 - TRBV14 - CASSHQVSGPNSPLHF TGTGCCAGCAGCCACCAAGTGAGCGGGCCTAATTCACCCCTCCACTTT
TRBJ2-7 - TRBV11-2 TRBD2 CASSWDYESYEQYF TGTGCCAGCAGCTGGGACTATGAATCCTACGAGCAGTACTTC